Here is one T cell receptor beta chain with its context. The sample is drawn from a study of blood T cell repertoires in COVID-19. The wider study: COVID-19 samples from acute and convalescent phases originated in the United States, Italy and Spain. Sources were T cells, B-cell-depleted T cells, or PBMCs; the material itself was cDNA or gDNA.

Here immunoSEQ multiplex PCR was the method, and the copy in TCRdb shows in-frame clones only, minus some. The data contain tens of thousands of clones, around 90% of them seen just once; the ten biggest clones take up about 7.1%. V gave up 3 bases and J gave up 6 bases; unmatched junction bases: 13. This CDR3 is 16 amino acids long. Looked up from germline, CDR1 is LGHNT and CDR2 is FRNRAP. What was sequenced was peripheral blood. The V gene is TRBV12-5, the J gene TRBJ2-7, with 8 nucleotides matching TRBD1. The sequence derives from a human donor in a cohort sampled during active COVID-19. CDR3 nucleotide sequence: TGTGCTAGTGGTTTTCTGGGGACAGGCATCGTCGCCGAGCAGTACTTC. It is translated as CASGFLGTGIVAEQYF. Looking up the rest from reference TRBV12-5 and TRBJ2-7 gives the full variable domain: DARVTQTPRHKVTEMGQEVTMRCQPILGHNTVFWYRQTMMQGLELLAYFRNRAPLDDSGMPKDRFSAEMPDATLATLKIQPSEPRDSAVYFCASGFLGTGIVAEQYFGPGTRLTVT.